The 16 T cell receptor beta chains presented below share a single source sample, sequenced in a study of post-analysis software for immune sequencing data. Included in the TCR beta cDNA libraries were unique molecular identifiers. MiXCR, run by TCRdb on the PCR reads, gives a single entry per CDR3 protein. Of roughly 650,000 distinct CDR3 sequences listed, 55% to 70% are singletons. Antigens for these TCRs are unknown. Study-wide results and limits: Comparison of patients with controls showed a handful of TRBV segments more frequent in patients, TRBV5-6, TRBV5-1 and TRBV20-1 among them.

The specimen was blood. The receptors were gathered from a girl aged 2-10 years with multiple sclerosis.

The sample holds a few counts of this clonotype. This chain joins TRBV12-3 or TRBV12-4 and TRBJ1-2; D is possibly TRBD1 (6 bases). V was pared by 4 bases and J by 8 bases, with 11 bases between. The CDR3 has 12 amino acids. As DNA, the CDR3 is TGTGCCAGCAGTTCCACGGGGGCCGGCTACACCTTC. It translates to CASSSTGAGYTF.

This clonotype turned up a few times. This chain connects TRBV11-2 to TRBJ2-3; maybe TRBD2 (5 bases). V was trimmed by 0 bases and J by 6 bases, leaving 10 bases between them. The CDR3 runs to 14 residues. Germline V gives CDR1 SGHAT, CDR2 FQNNGV. Here the CDR3 DNA reads TGTGCCAGCAGCTTAGAGGGGAGTGAGGATACGCAGTATTTT. This sequence encodes CASSLEGSEDTQYF.

The J gene is TRBJ2-3, the V gene TRBV6-5; tentative D call: TRBD2 (5 bases). Germline assignment: CDR1 MNHEY and CDR2 SVGAGI. The CDR3 loop spans 14 amino acids. The V end lost 4 bases, the J end lost 4 bases, and 12 bases lay between the germline ends. CDR3 sequence (DNA): TGTGCCAGCAGTTCCGGACTGTCGTCAGATACGCAGTATTTT. Its protein product is CASSSGLSSDTQYF.

As DNA, the CDR3 is TGTGCCAGCAGCTTAACCAGGGACAGATTTTGCTATGGCTACACCTTC. As protein: CASSLTRDRFCYGYTF. This chain joins TRBV7-9 and TRBJ1-2; TRBD1 matches 7 bases. The CDR3 loop spans 16 amino acids. V was pared by 2 bases and J by 4 bases, with 10 bases of the junction left unmatched. Per the germline V gene, CDR1 is SEHNR and CDR2 is FQNEAQ (reference sequence).

The chain carries TRBV4-2 and TRBJ1-1; no clear D gene. The CDR3 consists of 13 residues. Trimming shortened V by 3 bases and J by 1 base, and 6 bases separated the two germline ends. CDR1 and CDR2 from the germline V gene are LGHNA and YNFKEQ. The CDR3 protein is CASSQGWNTEAFF. The CDR3 DNA is TGTGCCAGCAGCCAGGGTTGGAACACTGAAGCTTTCTTT.

This clonotype turned up a few times. The chain uses TRBV10-3 and TRBJ1-2; D call uncertain. V was clipped by 4 bases and J by 4 bases, with 7 bases between them. This CDR3 contains 12 residues. Germline CDR1 and CDR2: ENHRY and SYGVKD. The CDR3 DNA reads TGTGCCATCAGTGTAAACAGCTATGGCTACACCTTC. The encoded protein is CAISVNSYGYTF.

CDR3 in amino acids: CASSQFSGEQNTEAFF. DNA for the CDR3: TGCGCCAGCAGCCAATTCTCCGGAGAGCAGAACACTGAAGCTTTCTTT. This rearrangement joins TRBV4-1 to TRBJ1-1; D not resolved. The CDR3 contains 16 residues. The germline V and J ends were trimmed by 2 bases and 1 base, with 14 bases remaining between them. Per the germline V gene, CDR1 is MGHRA and CDR2 is YSYEKL.

In its sample, this clonotype was seen a few times. This chain joins TRBV10-3 and TRBJ1-2; maybe TRBD1 (5 bases). CDR1 is ENHRY, CDR2 SYGVKD, per germline. V lost 11 bases and J lost 3, with 19 bases in between. This CDR3 region has 14 residues. CDR3 in amino acids: CAPNPQTVHYGYTF. The CDR3 nucleotides read TGTGCCCCCAACCCCCAGACAGTCCACTATGGCTACACCTTC.

This clonotype was detected only a few times. The chain employs TRBV12-3 or TRBV12-4 and TRBJ2-3, with TRBD1 matching 10 bases. This CDR3 has 16 residues. V lost 4 bases and J lost 10; bases outside the gene matches: 14. The DNA of the CDR3 is TGTGCCAGCAGTTCCTCCGGGACAGGGGAGATGAGGGCGCAGTATTTT. It codes for CASSSSGTGEMRAQYF.

This clonotype was detected only a few times. The chain employs TRBV29-1 and TRBJ2-5; 7 bases map to TRBD2. In germline, CDR1 is SQVTM, CDR2 ANQGSEA. The CDR3 runs 14 residues. V was pared by 3 bases and J by 5 bases, with 9 bases of the junction left unmatched. CDR3 residues: CSVELAGEGETQYF. CDR3 nucleotide sequence: TGCAGCGTTGAGCTCGCGGGGGAAGGGGAGACCCAGTACTTC.

About this clonotype: This may be a read error: a much more frequent sequence differs by one nucleotide. This rearrangement joins TRBV7-9 to TRBJ2-7; D is possibly TRBD1 (5 bases). This CDR3 is 14 amino acids long. Germline CDR1 is SEHNR and CDR2 is FQNEAQ (reference sequence). Trimming removed 5 bases at V and 0 bases at J, with 11 bases between. The CDR3 region has the DNA TGTGCCAGCAGCCTCCGACAGAGCTCCTACGAGCAGTACTTC. This codes for CASSLRQSSYEQYF.

V and J are TRBV2 and TRBJ2-3; the D gene is possibly TRBD1 (5 bases). Germline loops: CDR1 SNHLY, CDR2 FYNNEI. V lost 0 bases to trimming and J lost 0 bases, with 10 bases between them. CDR3 length: 16 amino acids. The DNA of the CDR3 is TGTGCCAGCAGTGAAGCTCGGACAAAAAGCACAGATACGCAGTATTTT. Translating it yields CASSEARTKSTDTQYF.

This clonotype was picked up a small number of times. The chain recombines TRBV7-9 with TRBJ2-2, with TRBD1 identical over 7 bases. The CDR3 has 18 amino acids. J lost 1 base, V lost 2 bases, and 10 bases had no gene match. Germline CDR1 and CDR2: SEHNR and FQNEAQ (reference sequence). CDR3 amino acids: CASSLISAYRGNTGELFF. As DNA, the CDR3 is TGTGCCAGCAGCTTAATATCCGCGTACAGGGGGAACACCGGGGAGCTGTTTTTT.

This sequence joins TRBV11-2 and TRBJ2-5; 8 nucleotides agree with TRBD2. Germline assignment: CDR1 SGHAT and CDR2 FQNNGV. The CDR3 covers 15 residues. Germline trimming cut 7 bases from V and 5 bases from J; bases unmatched to any gene: 12. The chain's CDR3 is CASTKFSGNMETQYF. The CDR3 coding sequence is TGTGCCAGCACCAAGTTTAGCGGGAACATGGAGACCCAGTACTTC.

The chain joins TRBV5-1 to TRBJ2-1; D not resolved. This CDR3 is built from 13 residues. V lost 2 bases and J lost 9, with 12 bases in between. CDR1 is SGHRS, CDR2 YFSETQ, per germline. The CDR3, as DNA: TGCGCCAGCAGCTTACGAACCGCCGGTGAGCAGTTCTTC. Its translation: CASSLRTAGEQFF.

The rearrangement joins TRBV10-2 to TRBJ2-1, with 10 bases identical to TRBD1. Germline V gene sequence: CDR1 WSHSY, CDR2 SAAADI. With 6 bases clipped from V and 8 bases from J, the junction kept 7 bases outside the gene matches. This CDR3 is built from 14 residues. CDR3 DNA: TGCGCCAGCAGAAGGACAGGGGGGGCTGATGAGCAGTTCTTC. Translating gives CASRRTGGADEQFF.